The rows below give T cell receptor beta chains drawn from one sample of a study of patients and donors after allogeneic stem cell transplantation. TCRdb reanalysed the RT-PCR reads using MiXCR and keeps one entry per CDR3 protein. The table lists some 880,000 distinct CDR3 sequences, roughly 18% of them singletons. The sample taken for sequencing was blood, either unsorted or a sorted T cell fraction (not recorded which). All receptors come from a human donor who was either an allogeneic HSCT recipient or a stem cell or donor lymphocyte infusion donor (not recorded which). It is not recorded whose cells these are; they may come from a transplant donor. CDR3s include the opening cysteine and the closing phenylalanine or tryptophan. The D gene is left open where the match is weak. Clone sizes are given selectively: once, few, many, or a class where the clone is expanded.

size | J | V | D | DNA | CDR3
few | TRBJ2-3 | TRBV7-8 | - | TGTGCCAGCAGATCAAGTATGGGAGGCACAGATACGCAGTATTTT | CASRSSMGGTDTQYF
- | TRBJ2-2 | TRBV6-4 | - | TGTGCCAGCCCAACGATAGCTAACTACGCCGGGGAGCTGTTTTTT | CASPTIANYAGELFF
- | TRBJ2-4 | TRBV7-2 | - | TGTGCCAGCAGCTTAGGGGCCTCTGTTGGAGACTTC | CASSLGASVGDF
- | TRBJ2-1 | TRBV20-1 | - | TGCAGTGCTAGTACAGGGCCTTCCTACAATGAGCAGTTCTTC | CSASTGPSYNEQFF
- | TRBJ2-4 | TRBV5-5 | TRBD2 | TGTGCCAGCAGCGAGACTAGCGGGAGTGTGAAGTACTTC | CASSETSGSVKYF
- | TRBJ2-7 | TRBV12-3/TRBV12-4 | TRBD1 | TGTGCCAGCAGTTTTTCGGACAGGGTTGGCGAGCAGTACTTC | CASSFSDRVGEQYF
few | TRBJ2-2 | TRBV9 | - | TGTGCCAGCAGTCACGTAAGGGTAGCTTTGAACACCGGGGAGCTGTTTTTT | CASSHVRVALNTGELFF
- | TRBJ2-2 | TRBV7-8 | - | TGTGCCAGCAGCCACCCCGACAGGTCCACCGGGGAGCTGTTTTTT | CASSHPDRSTGELFF
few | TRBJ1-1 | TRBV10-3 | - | TGTGCCATCCAGGGCGCAGGGCGTGACACTGAAGCTTTCTTT | CAIQGAGRDTEAFF
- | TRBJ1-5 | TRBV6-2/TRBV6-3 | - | TGTGCCAGCAGTTACTCAGGGCTCCCCAATCAGCCCCAGCATTTT | CASSYSGLPNQPQHF
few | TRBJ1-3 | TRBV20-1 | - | TGCAGTGCTAGAGCCAGGGTGTATGGAAACACCATATATTTT | CSARARVYGNTIYF
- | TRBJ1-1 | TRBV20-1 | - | TGCAGTGCTAGAGTTCCACGAGGGGGGACACCCAAAACTTACACTGAAGCTTTCTTT | CSARVPRGGTPKTYTEAFF
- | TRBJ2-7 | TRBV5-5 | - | TGTGCCAGCAGCATCGACAACCCCTACGAGCAGTACTTC | CASSIDNPYEQYF
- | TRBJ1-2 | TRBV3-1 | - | TGTGCCAGCAGCGGAACGTTGGGGGTAACTGGCTACACCTTC | CASSGTLGVTGYTF
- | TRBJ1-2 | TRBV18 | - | TGTGCCAGCTCCCTCCGGGCAGGCTATGGCTACACCTTC | CASSLRAGYGYTF
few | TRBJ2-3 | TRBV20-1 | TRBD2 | TGCAGTGTTTCGGCGACTAGCGGGGGAGATGATACGCAGTATTTT | CSVSATSGGDDTQYF
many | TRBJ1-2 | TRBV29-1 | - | TGCAGCGTTGAAGAACCCATTATGGGAGGCTACACCTTC | CSVEEPIMGGYTF
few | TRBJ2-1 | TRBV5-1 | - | TGCGCCAGCAGCTTGATCCTCGGGGGCGGGAACAATGAGCAGTTCTTC | CASSLILGGGNNEQFF
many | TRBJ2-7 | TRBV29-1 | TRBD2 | TGCAGCGTTGATTCCGCGGGAGGGCCCTACGAGCAGTACTTC | CSVDSAGGPYEQYF
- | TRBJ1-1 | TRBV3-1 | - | TGTGCCAGCAGCCAAGGGCCCGGCAGGGTCTCGAGGAGGAACACTGAAGCTTTCTTT | CASSQGPGRVSRRNTEAFF
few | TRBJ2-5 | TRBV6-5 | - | TGTGCCAGCAGTGGGACGCCCCGGACCCAGTACTTC | CASSGTPRTQYF
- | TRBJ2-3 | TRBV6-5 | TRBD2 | TGTGCCAGCAGTTACTCAGGGACTAGCCTCGCAGATACGCAGTATTTT | CASSYSGTSLADTQYF
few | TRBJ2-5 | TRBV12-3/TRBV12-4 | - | TGTGCCAGCATGGGGGAGACCCAGTACTTC | CASMGETQYF
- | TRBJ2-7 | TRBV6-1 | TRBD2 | TGTGCCAGCAGACTGAGCGGGAGTAAAAGCGAGCAGTACTTC | CASRLSGSKSEQYF